The 32 T cell receptor beta chains below all came from one sample that was sequenced in a study of blood T cell repertoires in COVID-19. Here immunoSEQ multiplex PCR was the method, and the copy in TCRdb shows in-frame clones only, minus some. This table holds over 35,000 clones, just under 85% found once. Material: peripheral blood. All receptors derive from a human donor with acute or convalescent COVID-19. The donor label of this sample is uncertain.

The V gene is TRBV6-6, the J gene TRBJ2-3, with 11 bases identical to TRBD2. The CDR3 totals 15 residues. CDR1 and CDR2 from the germline V gene are MNHNY and SVGAGI (reference sequence). Losses at the gene ends were 5 bases for V and 12 bases for J; bases not matched to a gene: 13. DNA of the CDR3: TGTGCCAGCAGTCCACGAAGGGGACTAGCGGAGGCTCAGTATTTT. Protein product: CASSPRRGLAEAQYF.

The chain couples TRBV28 to TRBJ1-2; the match to TRBD1 covers 12 bases. Germline V gene data show CDR1 as MDHEN and CDR2 as SYDVKM. With 5 bases clipped from V and 2 bases from J, the junction kept 9 bases outside the gene matches. This CDR3 contains 17 residues. CDR3 region: CASSGPGQGAGNYGYTF. The CDR3, as DNA: TGTGCCAGCAGTGGGCCGGGACAGGGGGCGGGGAACTATGGCTACACCTTC.

J is TRBJ2-2 and V is TRBV10-3, with 8 bases fitting TRBD2. The CDR3 is 14 residues long. Germline CDR1 ENHRY, CDR2 SYGVKD. Trimming removed 8 bases from V and 6 bases from J; junction bases left unmatched: 8. CDR3 bases: TGTGCCATCGTAGCTGAAGCGGGAGCCGGGGAGCTGTTTTTT. This sequence encodes CAIVAEAGAGELFF.

The chain joins TRBV3-1 (or the pseudogene TRBV3-2) to TRBJ1-1; D ambiguous. The CDR3 spans 14 residues. Germline V gene sequence: CDR1 LGHDT, CDR2 YNNKEL (reference sequence). Trimming cost V 3 bases and J 5 bases, with 13 bases left between them. In DNA form, the CDR3 reads TGTGCCAGCAGCCACGTCACAAGAGGGACTGAAGCTTTCTTT. It translates to CASSHVTRGTEAFF.

This chain links TRBV4-1 with TRBJ1-5; maybe TRBD1 (6 bases). Germline V lookup: CDR1 MGHRA, CDR2 YSYEKL. The CDR3 runs to 16 residues. The V end lost 1 base, the J end lost 3 bases, and 13 bases lay between the germline ends. The CDR3 nucleotides read TGCGCCAGCAGCCAAGTATCAGGGGTTAACAATCAGCCCCAGCATTTT. Translating it yields CASSQVSGVNNQPQHF.

The rearrangement uses TRBV10-3 and TRBJ2-3; 7 bases fit TRBD2. With V trimmed by 6 bases and J by 6 bases, 6 bases remained unmatched. Germline V CDR1 and CDR2: ENHRY, SYGVKD. The CDR3 spans 13 residues. The CDR3 sequence is CAIREAGLDTQYF. CDR3 DNA: TGTGCCATCAGAGAAGCGGGACTGGATACGCAGTATTTT.

This chain uses TRBV30 with TRBJ2-7, with 10 bases matching TRBD2. The germline gives CDR1 GTSNPN, CDR2 SVGIG (reference sequence). The CDR3 extends over 16 amino acids. V dropped 4 bases and J dropped 6; count of bases not matched to a gene: 15. In DNA, the CDR3 is TGTGCCTGGAATTTTAGACTAGCGGGTTCCTCGGGCGAGCAGTACTTC. Residues: CAWNFRLAGSSGEQYF.

The chain joins TRBV6-1 to TRBJ2-1; 9 bases align to TRBD2. Trimming cost V 2 bases and J 10 bases; bases outside gene matches: 9. Germline CDR1 reads MNHNS; CDR2 reads SASEGT. This CDR3 has 15 residues. This CDR3 is CASSEPPGLAREQFF. In DNA, the CDR3 is TGTGCCAGCAGTGAACCCCCTGGACTAGCGAGGGAGCAGTTCTTC.

This clone was observed a handful of times. The chain has TRBV27 and TRBJ1-1; D remains ambiguous. V was pared by 3 bases and J by 5 bases, with 13 bases between. CDR1 is MNHEY and CDR2 is SMNVEV in the germline V gene (reference sequence). The CDR3 is made up of 14 amino acids. In nucleotides, the CDR3 is TGTGCCAGCAGTTTCGGTATCTTCGAAACTGAAGCTTTCTTT. Translation gives CASSFGIFETEAFF.

This clone was seen just once. J is TRBJ2-7 and V is TRBV11-2, with a possible D match to TRBD2 (6 bases). Germline-derived CDR1 and CDR2 are SGHAT and FQNNGV. This CDR3 is 15 amino acids long. Trimming cost V 0 bases and J 4 bases, with 13 bases left between them. The DNA of the CDR3 is TGTGCCAGCAGCTTAGAGAGCGGGCCAGCTTACGAGCAGTACTTC. Protein: CASSLESGPAYEQYF.

The rearrangement joins TRBV19 to TRBJ2-1; D is possibly TRBD1 (6 bases). The CDR3 runs to 11 residues. Germline CDR1 reads LNHDA; CDR2 reads SQIVND (reference sequence). Trimming removed 9 bases from V and 9 bases from J, with 12 bases in between. The CDR3 DNA follows: TGTGCCAGCTCTAGGGGGAGTGAGCAGTTCTTC. It codes for CASSRGSEQFF. The full variable domain, its missing parts supplied by reference TRBV19 and TRBJ2-1, is DGGITQSPKYLFRKEGQNVTLSCEQNLNHDAMYWYRQDPGQGLRLIYYSQIVNDFQKGDIAEGYSVSREKKESFPLTVTSAQKNPTAFYLCASSRGSEQFFGPGTRLTVL.

This clone showed up just a few times. The chain joins TRBV4-2 to TRBJ2-2; no firm D call. This CDR3 region has 13 residues. The V gene lost 3 bases and the J gene lost 5 bases, with 7 bases spanning the gap. The V gene's germline CDR1 is LGHNA and CDR2 YNFKEQ. CDR3 coding DNA: TGTGCCAGCAGCCACAGAGCGACCGGGGAGCTGTTTTTT. Amino acid sequence: CASSHRATGELFF.

The chain couples TRBV19 to TRBJ2-1; TRBD2 is a possible D gene (6 bases). Germline CDR1 and CDR2: LNHDA and SQIVND (reference sequence). The CDR3 consists of 14 residues. The ends were cut back, 9 bases at V and 6 bases at J, with 18 bases in the middle. The CDR3 loop reads CASTQRELSNEQFF. The CDR3 DNA is TGTGCCAGCACCCAACGGGAGTTAAGCAATGAGCAGTTCTTC. The full variable domain, with the rest looked up from reference TRBV19 and TRBJ2-1, is DGGITQSPKYLFRKEGQNVTLSCEQNLNHDAMYWYRQDPGQGLRLIYYSQIVNDFQKGDIAEGYSVSREKKESFPLTVTSAQKNPTAFYLCASTQRELSNEQFFGPGTRLTVL.

The chain carries TRBV19 and TRBJ2-5; TRBD2 aligns across 9 bases. CDR1 and CDR2 from the germline V gene are LNHDA and SQIVND (reference sequence). The CDR3 runs to 14 residues. The V gene end was trimmed by 5 bases and the J gene end by 1 base; junction bases not matched to a gene: 2. CDR3 sequence reads: CASSQRGVQETQYF. CDR3 sequence (DNA): TGTGCCAGTAGTCAGCGGGGGGTCCAAGAGACCCAGTACTTC.

V usage is TRBV5-1 and J usage is TRBJ1-1; no definite D call. V lost 5 bases and J lost 0, with 17 bases in between. The CDR3 sequence is 16 residues long. Per the germline V gene, CDR1 is SGHRS and CDR2 is YFSETQ. The CDR3 DNA is TGCGCCAGCAGATTTGGAGGGCCTGGCATGAACACTGAAGCTTTCTTT. This codes for CASRFGGPGMNTEAFF.

This chain connects TRBV7-8 to TRBJ2-5, with D possibly being TRBD1 or TRBD2 (5 bases each). V lost 5 bases, J lost 7 bases, and 17 bases lay in between. In germline, CDR1 is SGHVS, CDR2 FQNEAQ. The CDR3 is 14 amino acids. The CDR3 DNA reads as TGTGCCAGCAGCCGAGGGGTGGTTGCAGGGACCCAGTACTTC. It yields the protein CASSRGVVAGTQYF. Drawing the rest from reference TRBV7-8 and TRBJ2-5, the complete variable domain is GAGVSQSPRYKVAKRGQDVALRCDPISGHVSLFWYQQALGQGPEFLTYFQNEAQLDKSGLPSDRFFAERPEGSVSTLKIQRTQQEDSAVYLCASSRGVVAGTQYFGPGTRLLVL.

This sequence joins TRBV29-1 and TRBJ2-7, with 8 bases identical to TRBD1. Germline V gene lookup returns CDR1 SQVTM and CDR2 ANQGSEA. The CDR3 has 12 residues. J was trimmed by 2 bases and V by 7 bases; bases with no gene match: 4. The CDR3 bases are TGCAGCGCTCGGACAGGGCCCTACGAGCAGTACTTC. It translates to CSARTGPYEQYF.

This clone has a single count. The chain combines TRBV7-2 with TRBJ1-5; D gene ambiguous. Germline V gene lookup returns CDR1 SGHTA and CDR2 FQGNSA. The CDR3 is 14 residues long. Trimming shortened V by 1 base and J by 4 bases, and 8 bases separated the two germline ends. The DNA for the CDR3 is TGTGCCAGCAGCTTAGTACGGGGAAATCAGCCCCAGCATTTT. Protein sequence: CASSLVRGNQPQHF.

The rearrangement joins TRBV25-1 to TRBJ1-2; D is unresolved. Germline lookup yields CDR1 MGHDK and CDR2 SYGVNS. The CDR3 loop spans 13 amino acids. With 2 bases removed from V and 7 bases from J, the gap between germline ends came to 11 bases. CDR3 region: CASSEVPWSGYTF. The DNA of the CDR3 is TGTGCCAGCAGTGAAGTCCCTTGGAGTGGCTACACCTTC.

The V gene is TRBV19, the J gene TRBJ2-1, with TRBD2 matching over 13 bases. The germline CDR1 and CDR2 sequences are LNHDA and SQIVND (reference sequence). The CDR3 runs to 17 residues. Trimming took 6 bases from V and 7 from J; bases not matched to a gene: 12. The CDR3 DNA sequence: TGTGCCAGTAGAACGCGTTCACTAGCGGGGGGGTTAAATGAGCAGTTCTTC. Its translation is CASRTRSLAGGLNEQFF.

The chain recombines TRBV20-1 with TRBJ2-7, with D possibly TRBD2 on 6 matching bases. Germline V gives CDR1 DFQATT, CDR2 SNEGSKA (reference sequence). Trimming left V 5 bases short and J 3 bases short, with 17 bases between. The CDR3 contains 14 residues. CDR3 sequence reads: CSAGEVGRNYEQYF. As DNA, the CDR3 is TGCAGTGCTGGTGAAGTTGGGAGGAACTACGAGCAGTACTTC.

The chain is built from TRBV2 and TRBJ2-1; TRBD2 agrees at 10 bases. Germline CDR1 and CDR2: SNHLY and FYNNEI. The CDR3 has 15 amino acids. With V trimmed by 4 bases and J by 12 bases, 12 bases remained unmatched. The CDR3 protein is CASSGRVLAGFGQFF. The CDR3 DNA is TGTGCCAGCAGTGGGAGAGTACTAGCGGGATTTGGGCAGTTCTTC.

This clone was seen once. The chain employs TRBV3-1 (or the pseudogene TRBV3-2) and TRBJ1-4; TRBD1 matches at 7 bases. Germline CDR1 reads LGHDT; CDR2 reads YNNKEL (reference sequence). The CDR3 sequence is 14 residues long. After removal of 6 bases from V and 5 bases from J, the junction contained 6 bases not matched to a gene. The CDR3 sequence is CASRPTTGNEKLFF. DNA of the CDR3: TGTGCCAGCAGACCTACGACAGGGAATGAAAAACTGTTTTTT.

The genes are TRBV7-2 and TRBJ2-7, with TRBD2 matching over 10 bases. The ends lost 2 bases at V and 3 bases at J; junction bases unmatched: 1. Germline V CDR1 and CDR2: SGHTA, FQGNSA. CDR3 length: 14 amino acids. CDR3 DNA sequence: TGTGCCAGCAGCTTAACTAGCGGGGTCTACGAGCAGTACTTC. Its translation: CASSLTSGVYEQYF.

In its sample, this clone was seen a few times. V is TRBV7-3 and J is TRBJ2-1; D remains ambiguous. CDR1 is SGHTA, CDR2 FQGTGA, per germline. CDR3 length: 16 amino acids. V was shortened by 1 base and J by 4 bases, with 14 bases between the two germline ends. CDR3 loop: CASSLSYGDQYNEQFF. The CDR3, as DNA: TGTGCCAGCAGCTTAAGTTATGGAGATCAGTACAATGAGCAGTTCTTC.

This chain uses TRBV7-2 with TRBJ1-5; D might be TRBD1 (6 bases). There are 13 residues in the CDR3. Germline CDR1 reads SGHTA; CDR2 reads FQGNSA. V was shortened by 5 bases and J by 7 bases, with 12 bases between the two germline ends. DNA for the CDR3: TGTGCCAGCAGCAGGGAAGACAGGCAGCCCCAGCATTTT. Amino acid sequence: CASSREDRQPQHF.

The chain links TRBV7-2 to TRBJ1-2; TRBD1 is a possible D gene (5 bases). V lost 3 bases to trimming and J lost 1 base, with 12 bases between them. This CDR3 comprises 15 residues. Germline CDR1 is SGHTA and CDR2 is FQGNSA. CDR3 nucleotide sequence: TGTGCCAGCAGCTTCGGGGGAGACAGTAACTATGGCTACACCTTC. This encodes CASSFGGDSNYGYTF.

The gene calls are TRBV9 and TRBJ1-1; TRBD1 is a possible D gene (6 bases). Trimming left V 3 bases short and J 8 bases short, with 14 bases between. The CDR3 contains 13 residues. Germline loops: CDR1 SGDLS, CDR2 YYNGEE. CDR3 DNA: TGTGCCAGCAGCGCCGATAGGGGGACCGAAGCTTTCTTT. Its protein product is CASSADRGTEAFF.

The chain combines TRBV10-3 with TRBJ2-7; the match to TRBD2 covers 7 bases. The CDR3 is 14 residues long. Germline-derived CDR1 and CDR2 are ENHRY and SYGVKD. V was clipped by 6 bases and J by 2 bases; unmatched bases: 7. The CDR3: CAIRGEGPAYEQYF. CDR3 sequence (DNA): TGTGCCATCAGGGGGGAGGGCCCGGCCTACGAGCAGTACTTC.

This sequence joins TRBV5-6 and TRBJ1-2; no definite D call. Trimming removed 0 bases at V and 2 bases at J, with 11 bases between. The CDR3 has 15 residues. The V gene's germline CDR1 is SGHDT and CDR2 YYEEEE. CDR3: CASSLVGSPNYGYTF. The CDR3 DNA is TGTGCCAGCAGCTTGGTGGGCAGCCCCAACTATGGCTACACCTTC.

The chain is built from TRBV18 and TRBJ2-7; D may be TRBD1 (6 bases). In germline, CDR1 is KGHSH, CDR2 LQKENI. The CDR3 is 16 residues long. The ends were cut back, 0 bases at V and 2 bases at J, with 14 bases in the middle. The CDR3 sequence: CASSPPSQGSPYEQYF. CDR3 DNA: TGTGCCAGCTCACCACCCTCCCAGGGGAGCCCCTACGAGCAGTACTTC.

The rearrangement joins TRBV7-3 to TRBJ2-3; 9 bases map to TRBD2. The CDR3 totals 15 residues. V lost 3 bases to trimming and J lost 6 bases; unmatched junction nucleotides: 7. In germline, CDR1 is SGHTA, CDR2 FQGTGA. The CDR3 sequence: CASSLAGGSFDTQYF. Here the CDR3 DNA reads TGTGCCAGCAGCTTGGCGGGAGGGTCTTTTGATACGCAGTATTTT.